Each of the 5 T cell receptor beta chains below was sequenced from the same sample in a study of blood T cell repertoires in COVID-19. The data were produced by immunoSEQ multiplex PCR, yet TCRdb's version contains in-frame clones alone and is incomplete. The sample has 150,000 or so clones, about 85% seen once. Sequencing was done on a sample of peripheral blood. The source of these receptors is a human donor in a cohort sampled during active COVID-19.

This clone was seen only a few times. V usage is TRBV13 and J usage is TRBJ2-7, with 7 nucleotides matching TRBD2. CDR1 and CDR2 from the germline V gene are PRHDT and FYEKMQ (reference sequence). The CDR3 extends over 15 amino acids. The trim removed 4 bases at V and 4 bases at J, leaving 10 bases unmatched. In nucleotides, the CDR3 is TGTGCCAGCAGCTATGGAAGCGGGGAGGCTTACGAGCAGTACTTC. Amino acids: CASSYGSGEAYEQYF.

A remark on this clone: Mismatch with germline at one junction end may stem from a read error. The sample has other DNA sequences that encode this CDR3 too. The chain uses TRBV5-1 and TRBJ1-2; tentative D call: TRBD1 (6 bases). The CDR3 runs to 12 residues. Germline V gene lookup returns CDR1 SGHRS and CDR2 YFSETQ. The CDR3 DNA reads as TGCGCCAGCCGCTTGGACAGCTATGGCTACACCTTC. Its translation is CASRLDSYGYTF.

The chain is built from TRBV23-1 and TRBJ1-5; the match to TRBD1 covers 10 bases. TRBV23-1 is flagged as an ORF with uncertain function. With V trimmed by 7 bases and J by 0 bases, 12 bases remained unmatched. This CDR3 has 18 residues. The CDR3 loop is CASNKLPGQGYSNQPQHF. CDR3 DNA: TGCGCCAGCAATAAATTACCGGGACAGGGGTATAGCAATCAGCCCCAGCATTTT.

The genes are TRBV5-6 and TRBJ2-7; D is possibly TRBD1 (5 bases). The CDR3 covers 15 residues. V was cut by 2 bases and J by 6 bases, with 18 bases left in between. Looked up from germline, CDR1 is SGHDT and CDR2 is YYEEEE. CDR3 in DNA: TGTGCCAGCAGCTTCGAAGGGGCCTCCGGGCCCGAGCAGTACTTC. This sequence encodes CASSFEGASGPEQYF.

V and J are TRBV30 and TRBJ2-5, with 11 bases matching TRBD2. The CDR3 extends over 14 amino acids. From germline, CDR1 is GTSNPN and CDR2 SVGIG (reference sequence). Germline trimming cut 4 bases from V and 7 bases from J; bases unmatched to any gene: 8. CDR3: CAWMGTSGSGTQYF. DNA for the CDR3: TGTGCCTGGATGGGGACTAGCGGCTCGGGGACCCAGTACTTC.